The 27 T cell receptor beta chains listed next were all sequenced from one sample in a study of blood T cells in healthy people across ages. It was with a sample-barcoded 5' primer and a J-beta primer mix that a second PCR of roughly 7 to 11 cycles was run. MiXCR, applied by TCRdb to the 5' RACE reads, yields one record per CDR3 protein. The repertoire holds approximately 2,000,000 distinct CDR3 sequences, with around 42% as singletons. Specimen: blood. The receptors here all came from a human donor in good health.

The genes are TRBV4-2 and TRBJ1-1, with 9 bases fitting TRBD1. The CDR3 extends over 13 amino acids. Trimming took 2 bases from V and 8 from J; bases not matched to a gene: 3. CDR1 and CDR2 (germline): LGHNA, YNFKEQ. CDR3 bases: TGTGCCAGCAGCCAAACCGACAGGGGGGAAGCTTTCTTT. Its translation is CASSQTDRGEAFF.

V gene TRBV5-6 combines with J gene TRBJ2-7; the D gene is possibly TRBD1 (5 bases). The germline gives CDR1 SGHDT, CDR2 YYEEEE. The CDR3 covers 11 residues. Trimming pared 2 bases from V and 12 bases from J, leaving 12 bases between. This CDR3 reads CASSLLDSRYF. The CDR3 nucleotides read TGTGCCAGCAGCTTACTCGACAGTCGGTACTTC. Together with reference TRBV5-6 and TRBJ2-7, the CDR3 gives the full variable domain: DAGVTQSPTHLIKTRGQQVTLRCSPKSGHDTVSWYQQALGQGPQFIFQYYEEEERQRGNFPDRFSGHQFPNYSSELNVNALLLGDSALYLCASSLLDSRYFGPGTRLTVT.

On this clonotype: At one end the junction does not follow the germline gene, possibly because of a read error. This chain joins TRBV5-1 and TRBJ1-1; a possible D gene is TRBD1 (5 bases). Germline V gene sequence: CDR1 SGHRS, CDR2 YFSETQ. The CDR3 loop spans 11 amino acids. This CDR3 reads CASSQGYRACF. The CDR3 DNA reads TGCGCCAGCAGCCAGGGCTATCGAGCTTGCTTT. The full variable domain, in which reference TRBV5-1 and TRBJ1-1 provide the parts outside the CDR3, is KAGVTQTPRYLIKTRGQQVTLSCSPISGHRSVSWYQQTPGQGLQFLFEYFSETQRNKGNFPGRFSGRQFSNSRSEMNVSTLELGDSALYLCASSQGYRACFGQGTRLTVV.

A word on this clonotype: A read error may produce the germline difference seen at one junction end. The CDR3 spells CASSPLGGGTDAQYF. CDR3 nucleotides: TGTGCCAGCAGCCCCCTAGGGGGGGGCACAGATGCGCAGTATTTT. The chain couples TRBV12-3 or TRBV12-4 to TRBJ2-3, with D tentatively TRBD2 (7 bases). This CDR3 comprises 15 residues.

This clonotype occurred a few times. The chain has TRBV29-1 and TRBJ2-5; the D is unclear. CDR3 size: 12 residues. Germline loops: CDR1 SQVTM, CDR2 ANQGSEA. V was trimmed by 2 bases and J by 5 bases, leaving 9 bases between them. The CDR3 region has the DNA TGCAGCGTTGAATTGCGGCGGGAGACCCAGTACTTC. It encodes CSVELRRETQYF. Variable domain in full (rest from reference TRBV29-1 and TRBJ2-5): SAVISQKPSRDICQRGTSLTIQCQVDSQVTMMFWYRQQPGQSLTLIATANQGSEATYESGFVIDKFPISRPNLTFSTLTVSNMSPEDSSIYLCSVELRRETQYFGPGTRLLVL.

This sequence joins TRBV2 and TRBJ1-5; no firm D call. The length of the CDR3 is 12 residues. Germline V gene data show CDR1 as SNHLY and CDR2 as FYNNEI. With 2 bases removed from V and 15 bases from J, the gap between germline ends came to 14 bases. The CDR3 reads CASSERTDLTHF. The CDR3 DNA follows: TGTGCCAGCAGTGAAAGGACGGACCTAACGCATTTT.

This clonotype was picked up many times. The chain is built from TRBV29-1 and TRBJ2-7; the D gene is possibly TRBD1 (6 bases). CDR1 and CDR2 from the germline V gene are SQVTM and ANQGSEA. This CDR3 is 13 amino acids long. The V end lost 7 bases, the J end lost 5 bases, and 18 bases lay between the germline ends. Here the CDR3 DNA reads TGCAGCGGTACGGACAGACTTTTCGACGAGCAGTACTTC. Translating it yields CSGTDRLFDEQYF.

The genes are TRBV2 and TRBJ2-5; D might be TRBD1 (5 bases). Trimming took 4 bases from V and 0 from J, leaving 9 bases between them. CDR1 is SNHLY, CDR2 FYNNEI, per germline. The CDR3 length is 14 residues. The CDR3 spells CASSATDNQETQYF. For the CDR3, the DNA is TGTGCCAGCAGTGCTACGGACAACCAAGAGACCCAGTACTTC.

This clonotype was observed a few times. V usage is TRBV20-1 and J usage is TRBJ1-2; D unclear. Germline CDR1 is DFQATT and CDR2 is SNEGSKA (reference sequence). The V gene lost 5 bases and the J gene lost 3 bases, with 7 bases spanning the gap. The CDR3 totals 11 residues. The CDR3 region is CSASEDYGYTF. The CDR3 coding sequence is TGCAGTGCTTCAGAAGACTATGGCTACACCTTC.

In its sample, this clonotype was seen a few times. V and J are TRBV7-2 and TRBJ2-1; D is uncertain. The V and J ends lost 2 bases and 5 bases respectively, with 4 bases between them. The germline gives CDR1 SGHTA, CDR2 FQGNSA. This CDR3 is built from 12 residues. CDR3 sequence reads: CASSLFHNEQFF. CDR3 DNA: TGTGCCAGCAGCTTATTCCACAATGAGCAGTTCTTC. The full variable domain, with the rest looked up from reference TRBV7-2 and TRBJ2-1, is GAGVSQSPSNKVTEKGKDVELRCDPISGHTALYWYRQSLGQGLEFLIYFQGNSAPDKSGLPSDRFSAERTGGSVSTLTIQRTQQEDSAVYLCASSLFHNEQFFGPGTRLTVL.

This clonotype showed up many times. V usage is TRBV20-1 and J usage is TRBJ2-7; TRBD2 agrees at 8 bases. The CDR3 consists of 14 residues. Germline V lookup: CDR1 DFQATT, CDR2 SNEGSKA (reference sequence). J was trimmed by 5 bases and V by 3 bases; bases with no gene match: 9. The CDR3 bases are TGCAGTGCTAGTAGTATAGCGGGGAGCCACGAGCAGTACTTC. Translation gives CSASSIAGSHEQYF.

The gene calls are TRBV20-1 and TRBJ2-1, with 14 bases that match TRBD2. V gave up 6 bases and J gave up 8 bases; unmatched junction bases: 12. From germline, CDR1 is DFQATT and CDR2 SNEGSKA (reference sequence). The CDR3 is made up of 16 amino acids. CDR3 DNA: TGCAGTGCGTACGGGACTAGCGGGGGTTACTTCCATGAGCAGTTCTTC. Translating gives CSAYGTSGGYFHEQFF.

J is TRBJ1-2 and V is TRBV4-1; the D gene is possibly TRBD1 (5 bases). V lost 2 bases to trimming and J lost 3 bases, with 13 bases between them. CDR3 size: 15 residues. Germline V lookup: CDR1 MGHRA, CDR2 YSYEKL. The CDR3 region has the DNA TGCGCCAGCAGCCAATGGCCCGGGACGGACTATGGCTACACCTTC. Translating it yields CASSQWPGTDYGYTF.

The chain combines TRBV9 with TRBJ2-5, with D tentatively TRBD1 (6 bases). The V gene's germline CDR1 is SGDLS and CDR2 YYNGEE. V was pared by 2 bases and J by 1 base, with 15 bases between. This CDR3 has 16 amino acids. The CDR3 nucleotides are TGTGCCAGCAGCGTCGAACTGGACAGTACCCAAGAGACCCAGTACTTC. Protein: CASSVELDSTQETQYF. Supplemented by reference TRBV9 and TRBJ2-5, the full variable domain reads DSGVTQTPKHLITATGQRVTLRCSPRSGDLSVYWYQQSLDQGLQFLIQYYNGEERAKGNILERFSAQQFPDLHSELNLSSLELGDSALYFCASSVELDSTQETQYFGPGTRLLVL.

This clonotype has just a few counts. The rearrangement uses TRBV7-2 and TRBJ2-7; a possible D gene is TRBD1 (6 bases). Per germline, CDR1 SGHTA and CDR2 FQGNSA. Trimming pared 3 bases from V and 2 bases from J, leaving 17 bases between. CDR3 length: 16 amino acids. This CDR3 reads CASSFAASRGAYEQYF. DNA for the CDR3: TGTGCCAGCAGCTTTGCGGCGAGCAGGGGCGCCTACGAGCAGTACTTC.

The table lists this clonotype with a few counts. The chain couples TRBV4-1 to TRBJ1-5; possible D gene TRBD1, 5 bases. This CDR3 spans 16 amino acids. The germline gives CDR1 MGHRA, CDR2 YSYEKL. Trimming took 1 base from V and 0 from J, leaving 10 bases between them. The CDR3 bases are TGCGCCAGCAGCCAAGGAGCAGGGAATAGCAATCAGCCCCAGCATTTT. Encoded protein: CASSQGAGNSNQPQHF.

This clonotype was picked up a small number of times. The CDR3 sequence: CASSYNRVYLGNEQFF. The CDR3 bases are TGTGCCAGCAGTTACAACAGGGTCTACCTAGGGAATGAGCAGTTCTTC. The J gene is TRBJ2-1, the V gene TRBV12-3 or TRBV12-4, with D maybe TRBD1 (6 bases). Trimming removed 4 bases from V and 7 bases from J, with 20 bases in between. CDR3 length equals 16 residues.

V gene TRBV13 combines with J gene TRBJ2-5, with D possibly TRBD2 on 5 matching bases. The end of the DNA fits TRBJ2-7 better, so the J call may be wrong. Germline V gene data show CDR1 as PRHDT and CDR2 as FYEKMQ (reference sequence). CDR3 length equals 14 residues. The CDR3 coding sequence is TGTGCCAGCAGCTTAGCCGGGGATGCCCTCGAGCAGTACTTC. Translation: CASSLAGDALEQYF.

This clonotype was counted at least ten times. The chain combines TRBV6-6 with TRBJ1-1, with D maybe TRBD1 (6 bases). Deletions cut 3 bases from V and 1 base from J, with 18 bases between. The germline V gene has CDR1 MNHNY and CDR2 SVGAGI (reference sequence). The CDR3 sequence is 17 residues long. DNA for the CDR3: TGTGCCAGCAGTTATGACAGGTCCACTCCTGAGAACACTGAAGCTTTCTTT. Translated: CASSYDRSTPENTEAFF.

V and J are TRBV12-3 or TRBV12-4 and TRBJ1-2, with 7 nucleotides matching TRBD1. The CDR3 spans 15 residues. Trimming took 5 bases from V and 3 from J; bases not matched to a gene: 9. The CDR3 sequence is CASSPTGTLHYGYTF. CDR3 coding DNA: TGTGCCAGCAGTCCGACAGGGACCCTCCACTATGGCTACACCTTC.

This rearrangement joins TRBV7-2 to TRBJ2-7; 10 positions match TRBD2. CDR1 is SGHTA, CDR2 FQGNSA, per germline. This CDR3 region has 18 residues. V dropped 1 base and J dropped 2; count of bases not matched to a gene: 11. CDR3 coding DNA: TGTGCCAGCAGCTTAGGCCCCTCTAGCGGGGGTTACACCTACGAGCAGTACTTC. Amino acids: CASSLGPSSGGYTYEQYF.

The chain recombines TRBV20-1 with TRBJ1-1, with D perhaps TRBD1 (6 bases). The germline gives CDR1 DFQATT, CDR2 SNEGSKA (reference sequence). V was shortened by 5 bases and J by 4 bases, with 11 bases between the two germline ends. CDR3 length equals 12 residues. In DNA form, the CDR3 reads TGCAGTGCTCAGGGGCGCAGCACTGAAGCTTTCTTT. It specifies CSAQGRSTEAFF.

V gene TRBV12-3 or TRBV12-4 combines with J gene TRBJ2-1, with TRBD2 identical over 8 bases. The CDR3 covers 16 residues. V trimming: 8 bases; J trimming: 8 bases; junction bases outside the gene matches: 17. As DNA, the CDR3 is TGTGCCAGCGGAATAAAGCGGGGGATCCTTGGGGATGAGCAGTTCTTC. Protein: CASGIKRGILGDEQFF.

This chain uses TRBV12-3 or TRBV12-4 with TRBJ2-3; D may be TRBD1 or TRBD2 (5 bases each). The V end was cut by 7 bases, the J end by 4 bases, with 21 bases between. This CDR3 is 16 amino acids long. The CDR3 spells CASTITPGPSSDTQYF. DNA for the CDR3: TGTGCCAGCACGATAACGCCGGGACCTAGCTCAGATACGCAGTATTTT.

This clonotype was seen many times. The V gene is TRBV29-1, the J gene TRBJ2-5, with 10 bases fitting TRBD2. CDR3 size: 15 residues. With V trimmed by 2 bases and J by 1 base, 4 bases remained unmatched. Germline V gene lookup returns CDR1 SQVTM and CDR2 ANQGSEA. CDR3 nucleotide sequence: TGCAGCGTTGAACTAGCGGGGGCCCTCCAAGAGACCCAGTACTTC. It is translated as CSVELAGALQETQYF.

The chain links TRBV4-1 to TRBJ2-7, with D possibly TRBD2 on 5 matching bases. CDR3 length equals 14 residues. The germline V and J ends were trimmed by 0 bases and 7 bases, with 13 bases remaining between them. Germline-derived CDR1 and CDR2 are MGHRA and YSYEKL. CDR3 DNA sequence: TGCGCCAGCAGCCAAGATGAGAGGGATCGGGAGCAGTACTTC. It yields the protein CASSQDERDREQYF.

This chain links TRBV6-6 with TRBJ1-4, with TRBD1 identical over 11 bases. V lost 2 bases, J lost 6 bases, and 2 bases stayed unmatched. CDR3 length equals 15 residues. Germline lookup yields CDR1 MNHNY and CDR2 SVGAGI (reference sequence). The CDR3 sequence is CASSYPDRGHEKLFF. In DNA, the CDR3 is TGTGCCAGCAGTTACCCGGACAGGGGGCATGAAAAACTGTTTTTT.